A selection of T cell receptor beta chains follows, all from one sample in a study of T cell responses to AZD1222 COVID-19 vaccine. TCRdb's copy holds only in-frame clones and misses some; the assay was immunoSEQ multiplex PCR. The top ten hold about 14% of the sample, which has about 120,000 clones, 92% seen once. The material sequenced was peripheral blood, taken on day 0 of AZD1222 vaccination. The source of these receptors is an adult in good health. CDR3s include the opening cysteine and the closing phenylalanine or tryptophan. A D gene is named only where the DNA matches it firmly. Size is omitted from some rows. Given values are once, few, many or a class for expanded clones.

D gene	J gene	V gene	clone size	CDR3 DNA	CDR3 protein
TRBD1	TRBJ2-7	TRBV9	NA	TGTGCCAGCAGCGTCCGGGACAGGGGGCCAGAGTACTTC	CASSVRDRGPEYF
NA	TRBJ1-1	TRBV5-4	NA	TGTGCCAGCAGCTTCGATCAGGGGAGCACTGAAGCTTTCTTT	CASSFDQGSTEAFF
NA	TRBJ1-2	TRBV27	NA	TGTGCCAGCAGTCTACGATCCGGGACGTCTGGCTACACCTTC	CASSLRSGTSGYTF
TRBD2	TRBJ2-7	TRBV4-1	NA	TGCGCCAGCAGCCAACCCCTAGCGGGAGTGGGAGAGCAGTACTTC	CASSQPLAGVGEQYF
TRBD1	TRBJ2-1	TRBV6-2/TRBV6-3	NA	TGTGCCAGCAGCCCCGGGACAGGGTCTCTCAATGAGCAGTTCTTC	CASSPGTGSLNEQFF
TRBD1	TRBJ1-1	TRBV27	NA	TGTGCCAGCAGCCGGGACAGGGGGCCGGACACTGAAGCTTTCTTT	CASSRDRGPDTEAFF
NA	TRBJ2-2	TRBV2	NA	TGTGCCAGCGGGGAAACAGGGTACACCGGGGAGCTGTTTTTT	CASGETGYTGELFF
TRBD1	TRBJ1-5	TRBV6-1	NA	TGTGCCAGCAGTGAATGGAAGGGGGCGGGCAATCAGCCCCAGCATTTT	CASSEWKGAGNQPQHF
NA	TRBJ1-4	TRBV28	NA	TGTGCCAGCATCAGTGGGACGTATAATGAAAAACTGTTTTTT	CASISGTYNEKLFF
TRBD1	TRBJ1-1	TRBV2	NA	TGTGCCAGCAGTCCACAGGGGGCGAGGACTGAAGCTTTCTTT	CASSPQGARTEAFF
NA	TRBJ1-3	TRBV27	NA	TGTGCCAGCAGCGGAAGCGGGGCTGGAAACACCATATATTTT	CASSGSGAGNTIYF
TRBD1	TRBJ2-5	TRBV5-6	NA	TGTGCCAGCAGCTTTGGAGACAGGGGGGAGACCCAGTACTTC	CASSFGDRGETQYF
NA	TRBJ1-1	TRBV5-1	NA	TGCGCCAGCAGCTTCACAGGGATTGGGGACACTGAAGCTTTCTTT	CASSFTGIGDTEAFF
TRBD1	TRBJ1-5	TRBV3-1/TRBV3-2	medium-sized	TGTGCCAGCAGCCAACATCCTCAGGGGGGGCAGCCCCAGCATTTT	CASSQHPQGGQPQHF
NA	TRBJ1-1	TRBV12-3/TRBV12-4	NA	TGTGCCAGCAGTTACGGGGTAGCTGAAGCTTTCTTT	CASSYGVAEAFF
NA	TRBJ2-1	TRBV24-1	NA	TGTGCCACCAGTGATTTGGGACAAAAAGGGGATGAGCAGTTCTTC	CATSDLGQKGDEQFF
NA	TRBJ1-2	TRBV5-4	NA	TGTGCCAGCAGCGTCGGGCTTCAGGGGAATGGCTACACCTTC	CASSVGLQGNGYTF
NA	TRBJ2-7	TRBV6-2/TRBV6-3	NA	TGTGCCAGCAGTTTCACTAGATCCGAGCAGTACTTC	CASSFTRSEQYF
NA	TRBJ2-7	TRBV11-2	NA	TGTGCCAGCAGCCCTATCGGGCGGGCATCAATATACGAGCAGTACTTC	CASSPIGRASIYEQYF
TRBD1	TRBJ1-2	TRBV27	NA	TGTGCCAGCAGTCTAAATACAGGGGGCCAGGGCTACACCTTC	CASSLNTGGQGYTF
NA	TRBJ1-5	TRBV27	NA	TGTGCCAGCAGTCCTGATAGGCCCAGGGTGGGACAGCCCCAGCATTTT	CASSPDRPRVGQPQHF
TRBD1	TRBJ2-7	TRBV7-9	NA	TGTGCCAGCAGCTTAAGGACAGGGGGATTGCACGAGCAGTACTTC	CASSLRTGGLHEQYF
TRBD1	TRBJ1-1	TRBV7-9	NA	TGTGCCAGCAGCTCGATAAGGGAGGGGAGGACAGGGGACACTGAAGCTTTCTTT	CASSSIREGRTGDTEAFF
NA	TRBJ1-6	TRBV30	NA	TGTGCCTGGAGATCCAGGGGAGTTAGCTCCTATAATTCACCCCTCCACTTT	CAWRSRGVSSYNSPLHF
NA	TRBJ2-2	TRBV19	NA	TGTGCCAGTAGTATAGGAACGTCTTGGGTCGGGGAGCTGTTTTTT	CASSIGTSWVGELFF
TRBD1	TRBJ1-4	TRBV7-8	NA	TGTGCCAGCAGCCCCGGGACAGGAATGTTGGGGATGTTTTTT	CASSPGTGMLGMFF
TRBD1	TRBJ1-1	TRBV6-2/TRBV6-3	few	TGTGCCAGCAGTTACCTTATACAGGGGCCCATGAACACTGAAGCTTTCTTT	CASSYLIQGPMNTEAFF
NA	TRBJ2-2	TRBV4-1	NA	TGCGCCAGCAGCTATGCGGGACCAAACACCGGGGAGCTGTTTTTT	CASSYAGPNTGELFF
NA	TRBJ2-1	TRBV6-1	NA	TGTGCCAGCAGTGAAAAGGAAGCGTACAATGAGCAGTTCTTC	CASSEKEAYNEQFF
NA	TRBJ1-5	TRBV4-3	NA	TGCGCCAGCAGCCAAGAAACAAATCAGCCCCAGCATTTT	CASSQETNQPQHF
NA	TRBJ2-2	TRBV6-5	NA	TGTGCCAGCACCATCCGAAGCGAGGAGGTCAGGGAGCTGTTTTTT	CASTIRSEEVRELFF
NA	TRBJ2-7	TRBV4-3	once	TGCGCCAGCAGCCAAGTGCTGGGGACGTCCTACGAGCAGTACTTC	CASSQVLGTSYEQYF
TRBD2	TRBJ2-3	TRBV11-3	NA	TGTGCCAGCAGCAGGACTAGCGGACCAGATACGCAGTATTTT	CASSRTSGPDTQYF
TRBD2	TRBJ2-2	TRBV7-8	NA	TGTGCCAGCAGCTTATCCGCTAGCGGGAGTTTCGGGGAGCTGTTTTTT	CASSLSASGSFGELFF
TRBD2	TRBJ2-1	TRBV4-3	NA	TGCGCCAGCAGCCTAAACAGCGGGGCGTACAATGAGCAGTTCTTC	CASSLNSGAYNEQFF
NA	TRBJ1-2	TRBV11-2	NA	TGTGCCAGCAGTTTACAGGCTGATGGTGGCTACACCTTC	CASSLQADGGYTF
NA	TRBJ2-2	TRBV3-1/TRBV3-2	NA	TGTGCCAGCAGCCCCTTGCGAGGGGACACCGGGGAGCTGTTTTTT	CASSPLRGDTGELFF
TRBD1	TRBJ1-2	TRBV4-3	NA	TGCGCCAGCAGCCACGACTTAGGACAGGCGGATGGCTACACCTTC	CASSHDLGQADGYTF
NA	TRBJ1-1	TRBV7-9	NA	TGTGCCAGCACAATTGCCTTCACAGAGAACACTGAAGCTTTCTTT	CASTIAFTENTEAFF
NA	TRBJ1-6	TRBV4-1	NA	TGCGCCAGCAGCCAAGAAGTGGACAGTGGCCCAAATTCACCCCTCCACTTT	CASSQEVDSGPNSPLHF
NA	TRBJ2-3	TRBV15	NA	TGTGCCACCAGCATCGGTAAAGCAGGGGCAGATACGCAGTATTTT	CATSIGKAGADTQYF
NA	TRBJ2-7	TRBV6-5	few	TGTGCCAGCAGTTACACCTGGACGGACCCCTACGAGCAGTACTTC	CASSYTWTDPYEQYF
TRBD1	TRBJ1-5	TRBV10-3	NA	TGTGCCATCAGTCCCGGGACAGGGGGCCTAAACCAGCCCCAGCATTTT	CAISPGTGGLNQPQHF
NA	TRBJ1-5	TRBV13	NA	TGTGCCAGCAGCCCCGGACAGTTTAATCAGCCCCAGCATTTT	CASSPGQFNQPQHF
TRBD2	TRBJ2-1	TRBV27	NA	TGTGCCAGCAGGCCACTAGCGGGGAGGAATGAGCAGTTCTTC	CASRPLAGRNEQFF